These T cell receptor beta chains were read from a single sample in a study of cytomegalovirus exposure and HLA in healthy donors. Assay: immunoSEQ multiplex PCR; the TCRdb copy retains only in-frame clones and omits some. Found here are fewer than 200,000 clones, 80% to 90% of them singletons; the top ten hold 0.77%. Sequences were obtained from PBMCs. The receptors here all came from a woman aged 18 to 35 in good health and CMV-seronegative. Both conserved end residues are part of each CDR3. D genes are given only for firm matches. Size values are once, few and many counts, or a class for expanded clones, and some rows have none.

NA,TRBV28,NA,TRBJ2-1,CASIGRGYTPYNEQFF,TGTGCCAGCATAGGCCGGGGGTACACTCCCTACAATGAGCAGTTCTTC
NA,TRBV11-2,NA,TRBJ2-7,CASSPDSSYEQYF,TGTGCCAGCAGCCCGGACAGCTCCTACGAGCAGTACTTC
NA,TRBV29-1,NA,TRBJ2-7,CSVEGRDTLYEQYF,TGCAGCGTTGAAGGACGGGATACTCTCTACGAGCAGTACTTC
NA,TRBV5-1,NA,TRBJ1-2,CASSFGGSRYGYTF,TGCGCCAGCAGCTTCGGCGGAAGCCGATATGGCTACACCTTC
NA,TRBV6-1,NA,TRBJ2-1,CASRSGVNEQFF,TGTGCCAGTCGGTCCGGGGTCAATGAGCAGTTCTTC
NA,TRBV4-3,TRBD1,TRBJ2-1,CASSQTWRDRVSNEQFF,TGCGCCAGCAGCCAAACATGGCGGGACAGGGTATCGAATGAGCAGTTCTTC
NA,TRBV7-9,TRBD1,TRBJ2-6,CASSSGTGEPGANVLTF,TGTGCCAGCAGCTCCGGGACAGGGGAACCTGGGGCCAACGTCCTGACTTTC
NA,TRBV4-2,TRBD1,TRBJ2-4,CASSPGTGNIQYF,TGTGCCAGCAGCCCCGGGACAGGAAACATTCAGTACTTC
NA,TRBV5-5,NA,TRBJ2-7,CASSSARGYEQYF,TGTGCCAGCAGCTCCGCCCGGGGCTACGAGCAGTACTTC
NA,TRBV5-1,NA,TRBJ2-3,CASSLVGGSGTDTQYF,TGCGCCAGCAGCTTGGTCGGTGGGAGCGGCACAGATACGCAGTATTTT
NA,TRBV4-3,TRBD2,TRBJ2-2,CASSQDIAGTLTGELFF,TGCGCCAGCAGCCAAGATATAGCGGGGACTCTAACCGGGGAGCTGTTTTTT
NA,TRBV5-4,TRBD2,TRBJ2-3,CASSLTSGRTDTQYF,TGTGCCAGCAGCCTAACTAGCGGACGCACAGATACGCAGTATTTT
NA,TRBV28,TRBD2,TRBJ2-5,CASSFGQDLAGVQETQYF,TGTGCCAGCAGTTTCGGCCAGGACCTAGCGGGAGTACAAGAGACCCAGTACTTC
NA,TRBV6-5,TRBD2,TRBJ2-3,CASSRLAADTQYF,TGTGCCAGCAGCCGACTAGCGGCAGATACGCAGTATTTT
once,TRBV10-3,TRBD1,TRBJ1-1,CAISGGTGEAFF,TGTGCCATCAGTGGGGGGACAGGGGAAGCTTTCTTT
NA,TRBV7-9,TRBD1,TRBJ2-7,CASSLGSDRGFPYEQYF,TGTGCCAGCAGCTTAGGTTCGGACAGGGGGTTCCCCTACGAGCAGTACTTC
NA,TRBV6-5,NA,TRBJ1-4,CASSAGLANEKLFF,TGTGCCAGCAGCGCGGGGTTGGCTAATGAAAAACTGTTTTTT
NA,TRBV7-9,NA,TRBJ2-7,CASSGRRSSYEQYF,TGTGCCAGCAGCGGTCGACGGAGCTCCTACGAGCAGTACTTC
NA,TRBV29-1,NA,TRBJ2-2,CSVQGNLGGELFF,TGCAGCGTTCAGGGGAATTTGGGCGGGGAGCTGTTTTTT
once,TRBV7-2,NA,TRBJ2-1,CASSADFSSVYEQFF,TGTGCCAGCAGCGCTGACTTTAGTTCGGTCTATGAGCAGTTCTTC
NA,TRBV28,NA,TRBJ1-2,CASTGNYGYTF,TGTGCCAGCACCGGGAACTATGGCTACACCTTC
NA,TRBV19,TRBD1,TRBJ1-5,CASSRQGESNQPQHF,TGTGCCAGTAGTAGACAGGGGGAGAGCAATCAGCCCCAGCATTTT
NA,TRBV7-6,NA,TRBJ1-3,CASSLASDFDVYSGNTIYF,TGTGCCAGCAGCTTAGCTTCTGACTTCGACGTTTACTCTGGAAACACCATATATTTT
few,TRBV18,NA,TRBJ2-2,CASSATGENTGELFF,TGTGCCAGCTCTGCGACGGGGGAGAACACCGGGGAGCTGTTTTTT
NA,TRBV7-9,NA,TRBJ2-7,CASTGTSPYEQYF,TGTGCCAGCACAGGGACTTCCCCCTACGAGCAGTACTTC
once,TRBV5-4,TRBD2,TRBJ2-2,CASTPGLAGSTGELFF,TGTGCCAGCACCCCGGGACTAGCGGGAAGCACCGGGGAGCTGTTTTTT
NA,TRBV7-9,NA,TRBJ1-1,CASSLLQGWNTEAFF,TGTGCCAGCAGCTTACTCCAGGGTTGGAACACTGAAGCTTTCTTT
NA,TRBV11-2,TRBD2,TRBJ2-7,CASSLVLAAYEQYF,TGTGCCAGCAGCTTAGTCCTAGCGGCCTACGAGCAGTACTTC
NA,TRBV28,TRBD1,TRBJ1-1,CASSSPRGRTEAFF,TGTGCCAGCAGTTCCCCCAGGGGGAGAACTGAAGCTTTCTTT
NA,TRBV5-4,NA,TRBJ2-6,CASSLEGRVAGANVLTF,TGTGCCAGCAGCTTGGAGGGCAGGGTGGCTGGGGCCAACGTCCTGACTTTC
once,TRBV11-2,NA,TRBJ1-2,CASSLAFRRATDNYGYTF,TGTGCCAGCAGCTTAGCTTTTCGACGCGCGACAGATAACTATGGCTACACCTTC
NA,TRBV4-3,NA,TRBJ1-4,CASSQSVATNEKLFF,TGCGCCAGCAGCCAGTCGGTTGCAACTAATGAAAAACTGTTTTTT
NA,TRBV28,TRBD2,TRBJ2-1,CASSTKAGLAGVWPMLWGEQFF,TGTGCCAGCAGCACCAAAGCGGGACTAGCGGGAGTCTGGCCCATGCTCTGGGGTGAGCAGTTCTTC
NA,TRBV30,NA,TRBJ2-4,CACRDGRNIQYF,TGTGCCTGTCGGGATGGTAGAAACATTCAGTACTTC
NA,TRBV5-1,NA,TRBJ2-2,CASSLGSGLDTGELFF,TGCGCCAGCAGCTTGGGCAGCGGACTGGACACCGGGGAGCTGTTTTTT
NA,TRBV7-9,NA,TRBJ2-1,CASSWELSQDEQFF,TGTGCCAGCAGCTGGGAGTTATCCCAAGATGAGCAGTTCTTC
NA,TRBV25-1,NA,TRBJ2-7,CASSLSYEQYF,TGTGCCAGCAGTCTTAGCTACGAGCAGTACTTC
NA,TRBV11-2,TRBD2,TRBJ2-7,CASSYLPSGDAYEQYF,TGTGCCAGCAGCTACCTACCTAGCGGGGATGCCTACGAGCAGTACTTC
NA,TRBV11-2,NA,TRBJ2-3,CASSEAQGGATRGDTQYF,TGTGCCAGCAGCGAAGCCCAGGGGGGTGCCACACGGGGAGATACGCAGTATTTT
NA,TRBV28,NA,TRBJ2-1,CASSRGAEQFF,TGTGCCAGCAGTCGCGGCGCTGAGCAGTTCTTC
NA,TRBV11-1,TRBD1,TRBJ1-1,CASRWNRGNTEAFF,TGTGCCAGCAGATGGAACAGGGGTAACACTGAAGCTTTCTTT